The 14 T cell receptor beta chains listed next were all sequenced from one sample in a study of OX40 agonist ivuxolimab in advanced cancers. TCRdb's copy holds only in-frame clones and misses some; the assay was immunoSEQ multiplex PCR. The table records tens of thousands of clones, around 88% of them present only once. The material sequenced was CD4+ or CD8+ T cells sorted from blood, taken in a trial of the OX40 agonist ivuxolimab. The origin of the receptors is an adult with an advanced solid tumor such as melanoma, head and neck, liver or kidney cancer.

This clone appeared a few times. The rearrangement joins TRBV18 to TRBJ1-2, with a tentative D call TRBD1 (5 bases). This CDR3 is built from 17 residues. The germline CDR1 and CDR2 sequences are KGHSH and LQKENI. V was shortened by 0 bases and J by 2 bases, with 16 bases between the two germline ends. CDR3 sequence reads: CASSPPSIVWGNYGYTF. The CDR3 nucleotides are TGTGCCAGCTCACCACCGAGTATCGTTTGGGGGAACTATGGCTACACCTTC.

The rearrangement links TRBV19 to TRBJ1-1, with 9 bases lining up with TRBD1. CDR1 is LNHDA, CDR2 SQIVND, per germline (reference sequence). The CDR3 covers 13 residues. With 8 bases clipped from V and 8 bases from J, the junction kept 9 bases outside the gene matches. CDR3 sequence (DNA): TGTGCCAGTTCAGGGACAGGGCGGGTCGAAGCTTTCTTT. Amino acid sequence: CASSGTGRVEAFF.

This chain links TRBV28 with TRBJ1-1; D unclear. The CDR3 has 14 residues. V shed 6 bases and J shed 0 bases, with 11 bases lying between them. Germline CDR1 is MDHEN and CDR2 is SYDVKM. The CDR3 spells CASSPPEVNTEAFF. CDR3 in DNA: TGTGCCAGCAGCCCCCCTGAGGTGAACACTGAAGCTTTCTTT.

This clone was recorded a few times. The chain recombines TRBV4-1 with TRBJ1-1, with unresolved D. CDR1 and CDR2 (germline): MGHRA, YSYEKL. The CDR3 sequence is 13 residues long. V dropped 6 bases and J dropped 1 base, with 9 bases sitting between them. The CDR3 sequence is CASRPGGNTEAFF. The DNA of the CDR3 is TGCGCCAGCAGACCGGGAGGGAACACTGAAGCTTTCTTT.

The chain carries TRBV7-6 and TRBJ2-1, with TRBD2 identical over 8 bases. Germline-derived CDR1 and CDR2 are SGHVS and FNYEAQ. The CDR3 runs 16 residues. After removal of 3 bases from V and 4 bases from J, the junction contained 8 bases not matched to a gene. The CDR3 loop reads CASSFGGSSGYNEQFF. DNA for the CDR3: TGTGCCAGCAGCTTCGGTGGGTCTAGCGGGTACAATGAGCAGTTCTTC.

The chain employs TRBV5-8 and TRBJ1-2; no firm D call. Trimming stripped 7 bases from V and 2 bases from J, with 15 bases between. The CDR3 loop spans 14 amino acids. The germline CDR1 and CDR2 sequences are SGHTS and YDEGEE. Here the CDR3 reads CASSPLGLNYGYTF. CDR3 nucleotides: TGTGCCAGCTCCCCCCTTGGACTCAACTATGGCTACACCTTC.

This sequence joins TRBV2 and TRBJ2-5, with TRBD2 matching 14 bases. The length of the CDR3 is 16 residues. The ends lost 7 bases at V and 4 bases at J; junction bases unmatched: 8. In germline, CDR1 is SNHLY, CDR2 FYNNEI. The CDR3 sequence is CASTLTTSGRGETQYF. The CDR3 nucleotides read TGTGCCAGCACCTTGACGACTAGCGGGAGGGGAGAGACCCAGTACTTC. Using reference TRBV2 and TRBJ2-5 for the parts outside the CDR3, the full variable domain is EPEVTQTPSHQVTQMGQEVILRCVPISNHLYFYWYRQILGQKVEFLVSFYNNEISEKSEIFDDQFSVERPDGSNFTLKIRSTKLEDSAMYFCASTLTTSGRGETQYFGPGTRLLVL.

The chain is built from TRBV25-1 and TRBJ2-1; D is perhaps TRBD2 (5 bases). V was clipped by 3 bases and J by 9 bases, with 12 bases between them. This CDR3 comprises 13 residues. Germline V gene lookup returns CDR1 MGHDK and CDR2 SYGVNS. The CDR3 DNA reads as TGTGCCAGCAGTGATTGGGAGCAAGGTGAGCAGTTCTTC. This gives the protein CASSDWEQGEQFF.

CDR3 nucleotides: TGTGCCAGCAGCCAAGGGACGGGCATCTACGAGCAGTACTTC. This sequence encodes CASSQGTGIYEQYF. The gene calls are TRBV4-2 and TRBJ2-7; D is unresolved. Germline lookup yields CDR1 LGHNA and CDR2 YNFKEQ. The germline V and J ends were trimmed by 1 base and 3 bases, with 10 bases remaining between them. CDR3 size: 14 residues.

The CDR3 region is CASIQGYEQYV. In DNA, the CDR3 is TGCGCCAGCATTCAGGGGTACGAGCAGTACGTC. The V and J genes are TRBV10-1 and TRBJ2-7, with D possibly TRBD1 on 6 matching bases. CDR3 length equals 11 residues. The germline CDR1 and CDR2 sequences are WNHNN and SYGVQD (reference sequence). The V end was cut by 7 bases, the J end by 4 bases, with 8 bases between.

The chain carries TRBV7-6 and TRBJ2-3; D not resolved. With 2 bases removed from V and 1 base from J, the gap between germline ends came to 7 bases. CDR1 is SGHVS, CDR2 FNYEAQ, per germline. The CDR3 is 14 residues long. As DNA, the CDR3 is TGTGCCAGCAGCTTACCGTCTGGCACAGATACGCAGTATTTT. Translated, it gives CASSLPSGTDTQYF. The whole variable domain, remainder taken from reference TRBV7-6 and TRBJ2-3, is GAGVSQSPRYKVTKRGQDVALRCDPISGHVSLYWYRQALGQGPEFLTYFNYEAQQDKSGLPNDRFSAERPEGSISTLTIQRTEQRDSAMYRCASSLPSGTDTQYFGPGTRLTVL.

The J gene is TRBJ2-3, the V gene TRBV7-9; D gene unclear. Trimming left V 1 base short and J 0 bases short, with 17 bases between. Germline CDR1 reads SEHNR; CDR2 reads FQNEAQ (reference sequence). The CDR3 runs to 18 residues. CDR3 loop: CASSLVGKTSTSTDTQYF. CDR3 coding DNA: TGTGCCAGCAGCTTAGTGGGAAAGACCAGTACTAGCACAGATACGCAGTATTTT.

Judged by abundance, this clone is medium-sized (0.01 to 0.1%). The chain recombines TRBV28 with TRBJ2-6, with TRBD2 as a possible D gene (6 bases). Germline V gene lookup returns CDR1 MDHEN and CDR2 SYDVKM. This CDR3 has 14 amino acids. The CDR3 loop reads CASTGESGANVLTF. The CDR3 region has the DNA TGTGCTTCTACGGGGGAATCTGGGGCCAACGTCCTGACTTTC. Together with reference TRBV28 and TRBJ2-6, the CDR3 gives the full variable domain: DVKVTQSSRYLVKRTGEKVFLECVQDMDHENMFWYRQDPGLGLRLIYFSYDVKMKEKGDIPEGYSVSREKKERFSLILESASTNQTSMYLCASTGESGANVLTFGAGSRLTVL.

The chain is built from TRBV6-5 and TRBJ2-3, with 12 nucleotides matching TRBD1. With V trimmed by 6 bases and J by 2 bases, 3 bases remained unmatched. There are 15 residues in the CDR3. Germline lookup yields CDR1 MNHEY and CDR2 SVGAGI. This CDR3 reads CASSLGQGATDTQYF. The CDR3 nucleotides are TGTGCCAGCAGCCTGGGACAGGGGGCCACAGATACGCAGTATTTT.